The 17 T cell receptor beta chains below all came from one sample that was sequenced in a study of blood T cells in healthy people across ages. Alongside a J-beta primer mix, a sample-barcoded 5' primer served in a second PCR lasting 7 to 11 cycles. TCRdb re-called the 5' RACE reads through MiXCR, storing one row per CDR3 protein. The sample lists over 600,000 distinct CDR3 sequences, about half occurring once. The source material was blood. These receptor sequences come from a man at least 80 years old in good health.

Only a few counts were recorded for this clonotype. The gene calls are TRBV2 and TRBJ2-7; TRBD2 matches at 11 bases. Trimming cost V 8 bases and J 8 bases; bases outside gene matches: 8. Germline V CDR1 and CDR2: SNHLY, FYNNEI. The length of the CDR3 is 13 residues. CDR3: CASLGLAASKQYF. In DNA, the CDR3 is TGTGCCAGCCTGGGACTAGCGGCGAGCAAGCAGTACTTC.

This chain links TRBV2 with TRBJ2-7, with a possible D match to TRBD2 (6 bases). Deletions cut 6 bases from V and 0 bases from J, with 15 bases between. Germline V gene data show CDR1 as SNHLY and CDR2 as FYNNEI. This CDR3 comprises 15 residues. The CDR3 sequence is CASSPPSERSYEQYF. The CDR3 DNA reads TGTGCCAGCAGCCCTCCTAGCGAGCGCTCCTACGAGCAGTACTTC.

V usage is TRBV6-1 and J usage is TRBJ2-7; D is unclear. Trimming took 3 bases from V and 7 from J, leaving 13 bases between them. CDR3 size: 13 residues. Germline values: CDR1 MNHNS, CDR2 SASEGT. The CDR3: CASSDRRRLEQYF. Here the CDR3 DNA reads TGTGCCAGCAGTGATCGCAGACGACTTGAGCAGTACTTC.

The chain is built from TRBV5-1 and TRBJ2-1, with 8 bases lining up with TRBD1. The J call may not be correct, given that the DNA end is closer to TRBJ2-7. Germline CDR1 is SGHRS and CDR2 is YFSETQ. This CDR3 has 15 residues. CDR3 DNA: TGCGCCAGCAGCTTGGCGGGACAGGTATACAATGAGCAGTACTTC. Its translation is CASSLAGQVYNEQYF.

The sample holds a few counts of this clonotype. The CDR3 loop is CSARSGGILGYGYTF. The CDR3 region has the DNA TGCAGTGCTAGGTCTGGAGGGATTTTGGGCTATGGCTACACCTTC. The chain recombines TRBV20-1 with TRBJ1-2; D is unclear. CDR3 length: 15 residues. Germline V CDR1 and CDR2: DFQATT, SNEGSKA (reference sequence). Trimming took 3 bases from V and 4 from J, leaving 18 bases between them.

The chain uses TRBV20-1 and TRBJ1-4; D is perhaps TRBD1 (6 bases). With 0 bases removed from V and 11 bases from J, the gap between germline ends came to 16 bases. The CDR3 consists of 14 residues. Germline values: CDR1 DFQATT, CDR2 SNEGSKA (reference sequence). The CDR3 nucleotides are TGCAGTGCTAGAGATCCCCGGGGACAACAGAAACTGTTTTTT. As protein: CSARDPRGQQKLFF.

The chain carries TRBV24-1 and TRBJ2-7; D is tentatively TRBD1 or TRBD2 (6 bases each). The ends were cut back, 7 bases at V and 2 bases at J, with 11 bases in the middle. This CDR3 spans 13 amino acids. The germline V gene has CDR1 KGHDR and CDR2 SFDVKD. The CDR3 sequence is CATSEGEAYEQYF. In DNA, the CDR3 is TGTGCCACCAGCGAGGGGGAGGCCTACGAGCAGTACTTC.

CDR3 sequence reads: CSVLGWGSYNEQFF. CDR3 DNA: TGCAGCGTCCTCGGATGGGGGTCCTACAATGAGCAGTTCTTC. The rearrangement links TRBV29-1 to TRBJ2-1; D may be TRBD1 or TRBD2 (5 bases each). The CDR3 sequence is 14 residues long. V shed 6 bases and J shed 1 base, with 13 bases lying between them. Germline assignment: CDR1 SQVTM and CDR2 ANQGSEA.

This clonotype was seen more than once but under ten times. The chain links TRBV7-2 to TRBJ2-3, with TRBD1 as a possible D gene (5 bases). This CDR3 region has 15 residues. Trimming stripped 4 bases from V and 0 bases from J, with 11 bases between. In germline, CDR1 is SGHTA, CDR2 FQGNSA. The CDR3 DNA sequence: TGTGCCAGCAGCTCCACTCGGACAAGCACAGATACGCAGTATTTT. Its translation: CASSSTRTSTDTQYF. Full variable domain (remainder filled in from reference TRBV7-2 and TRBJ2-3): GAGVSQSPSNKVTEKGKDVELRCDPISGHTALYWYRQSLGQGLEFLIYFQGNSAPDKSGLPSDRFSAERTGGSVSTLTIQRTQQEDSAVYLCASSSTRTSTDTQYFGPGTRLTVL.

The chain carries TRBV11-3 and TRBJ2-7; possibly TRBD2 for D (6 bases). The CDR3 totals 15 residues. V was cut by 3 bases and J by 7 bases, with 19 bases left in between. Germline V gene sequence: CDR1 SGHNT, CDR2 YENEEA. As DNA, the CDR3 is TGTGCCAGCAGCTTCTGGAGGGATACCTACAATGAGCAGTACTTC. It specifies CASSFWRDTYNEQYF.

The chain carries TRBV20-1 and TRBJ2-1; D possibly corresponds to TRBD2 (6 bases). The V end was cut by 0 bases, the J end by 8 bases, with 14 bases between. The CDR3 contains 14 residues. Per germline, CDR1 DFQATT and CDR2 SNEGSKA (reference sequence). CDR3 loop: CSARDRGTGDEQFF. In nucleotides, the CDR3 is TGCAGTGCTAGAGATCGGGGGACTGGGGATGAGCAGTTCTTC.

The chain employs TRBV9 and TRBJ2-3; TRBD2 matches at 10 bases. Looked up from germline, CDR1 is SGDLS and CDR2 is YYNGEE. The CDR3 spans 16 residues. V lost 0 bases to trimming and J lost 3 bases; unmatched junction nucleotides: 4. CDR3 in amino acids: CASSVAASGSTDTQYF. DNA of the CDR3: TGTGCCAGCAGCGTAGCGGCTAGCGGGAGTACAGATACGCAGTATTTT.

CDR3 protein: CASNSRTAANTGELFF. DNA for the CDR3: TGTGCCAGCAACTCAAGGACAGCCGCGAACACCGGGGAGCTGTTTTTT. The J gene is TRBJ2-2, the V gene TRBV7-2; weak D call: TRBD1 (6 bases). The germline CDR1 and CDR2 sequences are SGHTA and FQGNSA. Trimming took off 7 bases at V and 0 bases at J, with 15 bases between the two ends. The CDR3 is made up of 16 amino acids. Full variable domain (missing parts from reference TRBV7-2 and TRBJ2-2): GAGVSQSPSNKVTEKGKDVELRCDPISGHTALYWYRQSLGQGLEFLIYFQGNSAPDKSGLPSDRFSAERTGGSVSTLTIQRTQQEDSAVYLCASNSRTAANTGELFFGEGSRLTVL.

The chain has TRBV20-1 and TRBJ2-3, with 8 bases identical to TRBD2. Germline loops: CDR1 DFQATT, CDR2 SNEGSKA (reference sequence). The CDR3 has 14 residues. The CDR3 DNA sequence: TGCAGCGGGGGGGGACCGGGACACCCGGGGACGCAGTATTTT. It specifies CSGGGPGHPGTQYF.

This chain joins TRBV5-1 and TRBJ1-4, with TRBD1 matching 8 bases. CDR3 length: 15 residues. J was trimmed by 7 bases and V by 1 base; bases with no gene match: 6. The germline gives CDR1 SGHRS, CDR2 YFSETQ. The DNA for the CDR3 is TGCGCCAGCAGCTTGCGAAACAGGGGGAGTGAAAAACTGTTTTTT. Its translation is CASSLRNRGSEKLFF.

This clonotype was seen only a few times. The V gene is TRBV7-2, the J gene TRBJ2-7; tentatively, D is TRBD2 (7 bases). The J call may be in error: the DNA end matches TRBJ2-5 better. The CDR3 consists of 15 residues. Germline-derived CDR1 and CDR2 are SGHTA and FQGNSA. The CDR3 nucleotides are TGTGCCAGCAGCTCCGGGACTACCCAGGGGGAGACCCAGTACTTC. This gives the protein CASSSGTTQGETQYF.

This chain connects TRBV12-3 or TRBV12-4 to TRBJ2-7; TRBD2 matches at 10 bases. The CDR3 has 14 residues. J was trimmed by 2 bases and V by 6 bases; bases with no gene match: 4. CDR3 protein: CASSGTSVAYEQYF. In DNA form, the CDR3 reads TGTGCCAGCAGCGGGACTAGCGTAGCCTACGAGCAGTACTTC.